Listed here are 4 T cell receptor beta chains from one sample, sequenced in a study of cytomegalovirus exposure and HLA in healthy donors. The study ran its PCR with 60 Vbeta and 13 Jbeta primers. Generated by immunoSEQ multiplex PCR, the TCRdb table keeps only in-frame clones and is missing some. The table has approximately 150,000 clones, about 75% seen once. Sample: PBMCs. These receptors were obtained from a man in his forties in good health and CMV-seropositive.

As to this clone: The same CDR3 can be traced to other DNA sequences in this sample. The CDR3 DNA follows: TGTGCCAGCAGCTTTGGGCAGGGGTCCTACGAGCAGTACTTC. It translates to CASSFGQGSYEQYF. The chain uses TRBV11-2 and TRBJ2-7, with a possible D match to TRBD1 (6 bases). V lost 3 bases to trimming and J lost 1 base, with 10 bases between them. Looked up from germline, CDR1 is SGHAT and CDR2 is FQNNGV. This CDR3 contains 14 residues.

Comment on this clone: The sample holds other DNA sequences that translate to the same CDR3. The genes are TRBV5-1 and TRBJ2-2; possibly TRBD1 for D (6 bases). The V gene's germline CDR1 is SGHRS and CDR2 YFSETQ. Trimming left V 0 bases short and J 0 bases short, with 9 bases between. The CDR3 totals 16 residues. Written as DNA, the CDR3 is TGCGCCAGCAGCTTGGTACCAGGGGCGAACACCGGGGAGCTGTTTTTT. It encodes CASSLVPGANTGELFF.

This clone came up once. The V gene is TRBV11-3, the J gene TRBJ1-1, with D unresolved. V lost 3 bases to trimming and J lost 7 bases, with 6 bases between them. Germline CDR1 and CDR2: SGHNT and YENEEA. This CDR3 contains 11 residues. In nucleotides, the CDR3 is TGTGCCAGCAGCTTGGCCGTTGAAGCTTTCTTT. This codes for CASSLAVEAFF.

This chain connects TRBV7-9 to TRBJ1-5; 11 bases match TRBD1. This CDR3 contains 17 residues. The V gene end was trimmed by 4 bases and the J gene end by 0 bases; junction bases not matched to a gene: 5. Germline CDR1 reads SEHNR; CDR2 reads FQNEAQ (reference sequence). The CDR3 nucleotides read TGTGCCAGCAGCTCCTGGACAGGGGGCGATAGCAATCAGCCCCAGCATTTT. Its translation is CASSSWTGGDSNQPQHF.